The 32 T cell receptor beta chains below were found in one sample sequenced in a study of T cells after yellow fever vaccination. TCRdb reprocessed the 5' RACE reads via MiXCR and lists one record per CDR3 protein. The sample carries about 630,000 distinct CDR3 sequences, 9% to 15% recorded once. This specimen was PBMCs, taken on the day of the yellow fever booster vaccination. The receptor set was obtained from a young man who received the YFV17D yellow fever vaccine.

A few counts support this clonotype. In DNA, the CDR3 is TGTGCCAGCATGGACGGGCGACGCACAGATACGCAGTATTTT. Its protein product is CASMDGRRTDTQYF. The V and J genes are TRBV28 and TRBJ2-3; D remains ambiguous. CDR3 length: 14 residues. The V gene's germline CDR1 is MDHEN and CDR2 SYDVKM. Between the trimmed V and J ends, which lost 7 bases and 1 base, there was a span of 12 bases.

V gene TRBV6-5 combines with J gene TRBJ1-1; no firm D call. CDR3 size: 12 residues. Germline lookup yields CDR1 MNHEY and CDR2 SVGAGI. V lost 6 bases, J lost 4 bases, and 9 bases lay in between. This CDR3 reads CASRVGITEAFF. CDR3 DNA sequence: TGTGCCAGCAGGGTCGGAATCACTGAAGCTTTCTTT.

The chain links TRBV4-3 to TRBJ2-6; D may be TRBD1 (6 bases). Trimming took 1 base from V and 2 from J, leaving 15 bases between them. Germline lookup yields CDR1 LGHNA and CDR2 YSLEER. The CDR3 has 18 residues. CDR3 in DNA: TGCGCCAGCAGCCAAGCCGCAGGGGCTTCGACTGGGGCCAACGTCCTGACTTTC. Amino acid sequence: CASSQAAGASTGANVLTF.

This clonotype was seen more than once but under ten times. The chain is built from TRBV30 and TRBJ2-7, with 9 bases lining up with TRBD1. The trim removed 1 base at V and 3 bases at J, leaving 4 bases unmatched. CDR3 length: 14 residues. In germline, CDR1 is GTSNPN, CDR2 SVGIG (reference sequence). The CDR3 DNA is TGTGCCTGGAGTGGGGACAGGGTCCACTACGAGCAGTACTTC. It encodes CAWSGDRVHYEQYF. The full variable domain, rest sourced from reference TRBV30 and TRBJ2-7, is SQTIHQWPATLVQPVGSPLSLECTVEGTSNPNLYWYRQAAGRGLQLLFYSVGIGQISSEVPQNLSASRPQDRQFILSSKKLLLSDSGFYLCAWSGDRVHYEQYFGPGTRLTVT.

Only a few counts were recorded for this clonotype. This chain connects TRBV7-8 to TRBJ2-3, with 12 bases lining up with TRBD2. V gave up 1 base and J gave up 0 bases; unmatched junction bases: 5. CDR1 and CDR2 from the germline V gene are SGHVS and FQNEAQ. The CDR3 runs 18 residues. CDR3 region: CASSLEGLAGVSTDTQYF. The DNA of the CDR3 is TGTGCCAGCAGCTTAGAGGGACTAGCGGGCGTTAGCACAGATACGCAGTATTTT.

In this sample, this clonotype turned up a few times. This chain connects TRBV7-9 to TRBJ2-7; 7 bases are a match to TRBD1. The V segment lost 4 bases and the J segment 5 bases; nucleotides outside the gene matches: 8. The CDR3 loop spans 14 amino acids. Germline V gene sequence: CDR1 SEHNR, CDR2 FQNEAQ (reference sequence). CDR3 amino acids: CASSYLGGRNEQYF. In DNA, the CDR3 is TGTGCCAGCAGCTATCTAGGGGGCAGGAACGAGCAGTACTTC.

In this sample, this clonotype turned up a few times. CDR3 in amino acids: CASSFGSRGGTDTQYF. The CDR3 DNA sequence: TGTGCCAGCAGCTTCGGCAGCCGGGGGGGCACAGATACGCAGTATTTT. V usage is TRBV5-4 and J usage is TRBJ2-3, with 7 bases that match TRBD2. The CDR3 consists of 16 residues. V dropped 2 bases and J dropped 1; count of bases not matched to a gene: 7. Germline CDR1 and CDR2: SGHNT and YYREEE (reference sequence).

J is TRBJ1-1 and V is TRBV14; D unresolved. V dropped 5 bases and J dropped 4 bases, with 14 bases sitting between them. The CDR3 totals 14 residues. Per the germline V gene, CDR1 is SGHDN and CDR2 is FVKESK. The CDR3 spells CASSDLAGSTEAFF. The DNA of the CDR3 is TGTGCCAGCAGCGATCTTGCTGGGAGCACTGAAGCTTTCTTT.

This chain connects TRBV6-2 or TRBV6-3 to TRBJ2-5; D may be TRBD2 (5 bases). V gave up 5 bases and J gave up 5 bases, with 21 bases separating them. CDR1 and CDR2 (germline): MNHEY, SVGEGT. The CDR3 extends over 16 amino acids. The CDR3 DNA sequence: TGTGCCAGCAGTCCCGGGCGTCTAGCCACGGCTGAGACCCAGTACTTC. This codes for CASSPGRLATAETQYF.

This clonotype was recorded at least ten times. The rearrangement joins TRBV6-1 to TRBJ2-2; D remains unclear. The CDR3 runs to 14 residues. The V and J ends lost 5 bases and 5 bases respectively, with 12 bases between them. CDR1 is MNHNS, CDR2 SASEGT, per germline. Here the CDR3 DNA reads TGTGCCAGCAGTCTCCTTCCCGGGACCGGGGAGCTGTTTTTT. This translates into CASSLLPGTGELFF.

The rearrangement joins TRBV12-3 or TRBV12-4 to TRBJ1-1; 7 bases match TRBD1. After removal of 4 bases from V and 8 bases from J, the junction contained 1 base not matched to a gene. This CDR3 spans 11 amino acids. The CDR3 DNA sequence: TGTGCCAGCAGTTCACAGGGGGAAGCTTTCTTT. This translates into CASSSQGEAFF.

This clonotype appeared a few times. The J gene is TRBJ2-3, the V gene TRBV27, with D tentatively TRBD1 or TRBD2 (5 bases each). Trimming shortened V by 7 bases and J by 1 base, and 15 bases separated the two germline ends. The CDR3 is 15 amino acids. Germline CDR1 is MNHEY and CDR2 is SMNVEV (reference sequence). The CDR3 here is CASTRDGARTDTQYF. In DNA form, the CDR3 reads TGTGCCAGCACGAGGGACGGGGCTCGCACAGATACGCAGTATTTT.

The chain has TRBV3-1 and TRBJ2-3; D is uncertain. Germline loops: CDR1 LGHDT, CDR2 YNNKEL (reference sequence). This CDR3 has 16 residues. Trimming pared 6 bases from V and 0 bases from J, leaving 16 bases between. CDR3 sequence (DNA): TGTGCCAGCAGTCACCCGAAAACCACTAGCACAGATACGCAGTATTTT. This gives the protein CASSHPKTTSTDTQYF.

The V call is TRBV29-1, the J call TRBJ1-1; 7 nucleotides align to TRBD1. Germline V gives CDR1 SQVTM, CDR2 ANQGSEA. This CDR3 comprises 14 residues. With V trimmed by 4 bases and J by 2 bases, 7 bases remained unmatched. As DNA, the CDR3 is TGCAGCGTTGTTGGCGGGACAGTTAACACTGAAGCTTTCTTT. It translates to CSVVGGTVNTEAFF.

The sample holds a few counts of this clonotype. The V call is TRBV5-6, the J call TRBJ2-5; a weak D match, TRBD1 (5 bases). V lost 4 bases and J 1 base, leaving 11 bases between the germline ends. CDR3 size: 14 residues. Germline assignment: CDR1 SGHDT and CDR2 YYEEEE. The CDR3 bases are TGTGCCAGCAGCAAAGGGGCACTCCAAGAGACCCAGTACTTC. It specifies CASSKGALQETQYF.

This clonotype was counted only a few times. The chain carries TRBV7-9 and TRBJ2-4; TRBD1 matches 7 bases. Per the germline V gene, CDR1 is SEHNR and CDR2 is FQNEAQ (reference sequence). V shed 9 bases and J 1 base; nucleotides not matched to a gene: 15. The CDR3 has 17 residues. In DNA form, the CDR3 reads TGTGCCAGTAGCCTCAGGGACCGGACAGGCGCCAAAAACATTCAGTACTTC. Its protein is CASSLRDRTGAKNIQYF.

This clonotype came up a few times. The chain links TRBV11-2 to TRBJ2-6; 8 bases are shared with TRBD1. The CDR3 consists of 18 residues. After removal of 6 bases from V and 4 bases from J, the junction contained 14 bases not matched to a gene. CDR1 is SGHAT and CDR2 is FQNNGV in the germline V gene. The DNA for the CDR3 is TGTGCCAGCAGGCCTATGACCGGGACAGGAGTAGGGGCCAACGTCCTGACTTTC. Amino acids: CASRPMTGTGVGANVLTF.

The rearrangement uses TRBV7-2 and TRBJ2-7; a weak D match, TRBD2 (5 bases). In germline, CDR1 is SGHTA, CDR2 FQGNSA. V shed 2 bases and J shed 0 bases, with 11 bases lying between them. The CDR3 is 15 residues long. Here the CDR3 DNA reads TGTGCCAGCAGCTTAATCGTTGGGAGCTCCTACGAGCAGTACTTC. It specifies CASSLIVGSSYEQYF.

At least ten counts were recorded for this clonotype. CDR3 loop: CASSFVSGNEQFF. The CDR3 coding sequence is TGTGCCAGCAGTTTCGTCAGCGGCAATGAGCAGTTCTTC. The V call is TRBV12-3 or TRBV12-4, the J call TRBJ2-1; D perhaps matches TRBD2 (5 bases). Trimming pared 3 bases from V and 6 bases from J, leaving 9 bases between. The CDR3 runs to 13 residues.

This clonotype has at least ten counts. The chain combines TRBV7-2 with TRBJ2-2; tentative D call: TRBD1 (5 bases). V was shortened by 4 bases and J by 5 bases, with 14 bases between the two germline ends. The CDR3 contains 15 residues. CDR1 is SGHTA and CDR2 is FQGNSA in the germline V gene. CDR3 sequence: CASSSAKAGTGELFF. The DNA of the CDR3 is TGTGCCAGCAGCTCTGCTAAGGCAGGGACCGGGGAGCTGTTTTTT.

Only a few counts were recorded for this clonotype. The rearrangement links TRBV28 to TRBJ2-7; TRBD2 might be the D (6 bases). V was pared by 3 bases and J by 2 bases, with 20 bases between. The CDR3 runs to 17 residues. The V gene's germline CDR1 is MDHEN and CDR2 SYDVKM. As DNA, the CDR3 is TGTGCCAGCAGTTTGGGTATAGGGGCGGGAAATACCTACGAGCAGTACTTC. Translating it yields CASSLGIGAGNTYEQYF.

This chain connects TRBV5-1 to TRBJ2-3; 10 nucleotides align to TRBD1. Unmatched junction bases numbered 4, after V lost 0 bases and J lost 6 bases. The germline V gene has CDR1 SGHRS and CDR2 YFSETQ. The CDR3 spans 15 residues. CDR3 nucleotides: TGCGCCAGCAGCTTGGCCGGACAGGGGGGGGATACGCAGTATTTT. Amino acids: CASSLAGQGGDTQYF.

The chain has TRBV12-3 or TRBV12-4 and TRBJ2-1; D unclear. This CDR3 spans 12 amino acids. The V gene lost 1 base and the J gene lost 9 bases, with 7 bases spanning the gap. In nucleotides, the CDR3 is TGTGCCAGCAGTTTAGGGATTCGTGAGCAGTTCTTC. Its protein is CASSLGIREQFF.

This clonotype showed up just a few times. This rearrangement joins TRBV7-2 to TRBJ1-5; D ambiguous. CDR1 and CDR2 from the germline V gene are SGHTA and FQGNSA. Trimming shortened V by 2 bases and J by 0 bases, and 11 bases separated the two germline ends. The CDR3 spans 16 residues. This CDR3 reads CASSLSGIYSNQPQHF. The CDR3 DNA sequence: TGTGCCAGCAGCTTATCAGGCATTTATAGCAATCAGCCCCAGCATTTT.

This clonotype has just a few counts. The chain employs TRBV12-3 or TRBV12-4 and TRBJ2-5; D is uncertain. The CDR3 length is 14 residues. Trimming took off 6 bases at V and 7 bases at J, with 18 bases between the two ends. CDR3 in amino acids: CASRLLTVPGTQYF. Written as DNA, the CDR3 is TGTGCCAGCAGACTGTTGACGGTCCCAGGGACCCAGTACTTC.

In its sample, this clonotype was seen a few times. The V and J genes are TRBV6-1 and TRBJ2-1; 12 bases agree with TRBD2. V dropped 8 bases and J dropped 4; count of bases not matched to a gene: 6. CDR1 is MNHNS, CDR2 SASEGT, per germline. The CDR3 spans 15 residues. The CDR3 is CASRTSGIRYNEQFF. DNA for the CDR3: TGTGCCAGCCGGACTAGCGGGATTCGGTACAATGAGCAGTTCTTC.

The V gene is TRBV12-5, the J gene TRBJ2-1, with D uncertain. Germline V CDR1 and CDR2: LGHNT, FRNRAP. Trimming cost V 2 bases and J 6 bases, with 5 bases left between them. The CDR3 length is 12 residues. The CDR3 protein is CASGLFPNEQFF. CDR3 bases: TGTGCTAGTGGTTTGTTCCCCAATGAGCAGTTCTTC.

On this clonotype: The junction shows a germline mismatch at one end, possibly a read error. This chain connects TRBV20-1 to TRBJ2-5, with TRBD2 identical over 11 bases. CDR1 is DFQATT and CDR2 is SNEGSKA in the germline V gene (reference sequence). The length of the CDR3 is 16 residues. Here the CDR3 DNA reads TGCTGTGCTAGAGATTGGGGACTAGCGGCCCAAGAGACCCAGTACTTC. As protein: CCARDWGLAAQETQYF.

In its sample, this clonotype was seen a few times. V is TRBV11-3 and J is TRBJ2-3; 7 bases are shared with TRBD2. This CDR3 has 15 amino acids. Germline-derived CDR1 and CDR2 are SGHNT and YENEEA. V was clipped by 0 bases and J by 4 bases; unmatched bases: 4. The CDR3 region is CASSLDLAGADTQYF. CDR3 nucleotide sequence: TGTGCCAGCAGCTTAGACCTGGCGGGGGCAGATACGCAGTATTTT. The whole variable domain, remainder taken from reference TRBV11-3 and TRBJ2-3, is EAGVVQSPRYKIIEKKQPVAFWCNPISGHNTLYWYLQNLGQGPELLIRYENEEAVDDSQLPKDRFSAERLKGVDSTLKIQPAELGDSAVYLCASSLDLAGADTQYFGPGTRLTVL.

The CDR3 region has the DNA TGTGCCAGCAGCTTGGGCTCAGGGATTCAGGGGGAGCTGTTTTTT. It specifies CASSLGSGIQGELFF. The chain joins TRBV5-4 to TRBJ2-2, with D maybe TRBD1 (5 bases). The V gene's germline CDR1 is SGHNT and CDR2 YYREEE (reference sequence). There are 15 residues in the CDR3. V shed 0 bases and J shed 8 bases, with 14 bases lying between them. Variable domain in full (rest from reference TRBV5-4 and TRBJ2-2): ETGVTQSPTHLIKTRGQQVTLRCSSQSGHNTVSWYQQALGQGPQFIFQYYREEENGRGNFPPRFSGLQFPNYSSELNVNALELDDSALYLCASSLGSGIQGELFFGEGSRLTVL.

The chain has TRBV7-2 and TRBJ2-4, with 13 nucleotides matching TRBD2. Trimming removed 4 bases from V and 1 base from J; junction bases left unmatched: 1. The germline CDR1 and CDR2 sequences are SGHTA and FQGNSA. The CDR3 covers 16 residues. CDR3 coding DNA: TGTGCCAGCAGCTCACTAGCGGGAGGGGCCAAAAACATTCAGTACTTC. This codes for CASSSLAGGAKNIQYF.

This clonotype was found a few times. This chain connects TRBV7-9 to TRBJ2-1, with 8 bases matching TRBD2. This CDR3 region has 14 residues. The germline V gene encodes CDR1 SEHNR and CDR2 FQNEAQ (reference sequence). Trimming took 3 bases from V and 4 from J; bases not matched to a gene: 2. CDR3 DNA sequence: TGTGCCAGCAGCTTTGCTAGCGGGTACAATGAGCAGTTCTTC. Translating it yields CASSFASGYNEQFF.